The 15 T cell receptor beta chains presented below share a single source sample, sequenced in a study of blood T cell repertoires in COVID-19. Method: immunoSEQ multiplex PCR; TCRdb's copy keeps in-frame clones and lacks some. Of under 450,000 clones in the sample, more than 75% were seen once. Sequenced: PBMCs or T cells enriched from blood (not recorded which). The receptors come from a man aged 30-40 years who had recovered from COVID-19.

The chain joins TRBV27 to TRBJ2-7; 7 nucleotides match TRBD1. From germline, CDR1 is MNHEY and CDR2 SMNVEV (reference sequence). The trim removed 3 bases at V and 4 bases at J, leaving 6 bases unmatched. The CDR3 has 14 residues. Here the CDR3 DNA reads TGTGCCAGCAGTTTCGACTGGACAGGTTACGAGCAGTACTTC. It encodes CASSFDWTGYEQYF.

The chain combines TRBV7-8 with TRBJ1-4, with 7 bases fitting TRBD1. V shed 1 base, J shed 8 bases, and the junction held 4 bases outside the gene matches. In germline, CDR1 is SGHVS, CDR2 FQNEAQ. The CDR3 consists of 14 residues. For the CDR3, the DNA is TGTGCCAGCAGCTTAGGGACAGGCCTAGAAAAACTGTTTTTT. It specifies CASSLGTGLEKLFF.

The chain carries TRBV9 and TRBJ2-7; the match to TRBD1 covers 7 bases. The CDR3 runs 15 residues. The germline CDR1 and CDR2 sequences are SGDLS and YYNGEE. V lost 3 bases, J lost 2 bases, and 8 bases stayed unmatched. The CDR3 region is CASSAKQGITYEQYF. In DNA form, the CDR3 reads TGTGCCAGCAGCGCTAAACAGGGGATTACCTACGAGCAGTACTTC.

The chain joins TRBV9 to TRBJ1-2; a possible D gene is TRBD1 (6 bases). Germline values: CDR1 SGDLS, CDR2 YYNGEE. This CDR3 has 14 amino acids. V lost 3 bases and J lost 6, with 15 bases in between. DNA for the CDR3: TGTGCCAGCAGCGAAGAGGGGACATCAGATGGCTACACCTTC. Translating gives CASSEEGTSDGYTF.

The chain couples TRBV2 to TRBJ1-2, with 8 bases matching TRBD1. The germline V gene has CDR1 SNHLY and CDR2 FYNNEI. V trimming: 3 bases; J trimming: 7 bases; junction bases outside the gene matches: 7. CDR3 length: 14 amino acids. As DNA, the CDR3 is TGTGCCAGCAGTGATTGGCAGGGGGCGGGTGGCTACACCTTC. Its protein product is CASSDWQGAGGYTF.

As for this clone: An end of the junction does not agree with germline; a read error may underlie this. The rearrangement uses TRBV29-1 and TRBJ1-3, with D unclear. The length of the CDR3 is 10 residues. In germline, CDR1 is SQVTM, CDR2 ANQGSEA. The CDR3 nucleotides read TGCAGCGTTTACGAGGTGGGGAGGGATTTT. Translating it yields CSVYEVGRDF.

V usage is TRBV5-1 and J usage is TRBJ2-3; possible D gene TRBD1, 6 bases. Looked up from germline, CDR1 is SGHRS and CDR2 is YFSETQ. The CDR3 is 15 amino acids. With 2 bases removed from V and 1 base from J, the gap between germline ends came to 11 bases. In nucleotides, the CDR3 is TGCGCCAGCAGCTTATACAGGGCCGGCACAGATACGCAGTATTTT. This sequence encodes CASSLYRAGTDTQYF.

J is TRBJ1-1 and V is TRBV30; D ambiguous. CDR1 GTSNPN and CDR2 SVGIG come from the germline V gene (reference sequence). There are 12 residues in the CDR3. V was cut by 5 bases and J by 2 bases, with 9 bases left in between. The CDR3 region is CAWGLSNTEAFF. The CDR3 coding sequence is TGTGCCTGGGGACTGAGTAACACTGAAGCTTTCTTT. The full variable domain, its missing parts supplied by reference TRBV30 and TRBJ1-1, is SQTIHQWPATLVQPVGSPLSLECTVEGTSNPNLYWYRQAAGRGLQLLFYSVGIGQISSEVPQNLSASRPQDRQFILSSKKLLLSDSGFYLCAWGLSNTEAFFGQGTRLTVV.

The J gene is TRBJ2-2, the V gene TRBV13; D unresolved. Trimming took off 1 base at V and 1 base at J, with 7 bases between the two ends. Germline-derived CDR1 and CDR2 are PRHDT and FYEKMQ (reference sequence). The CDR3 spans 15 residues. The CDR3 nucleotides read TGTGCCAGCAGCTTAGTGTCAGGGAACACCGGGGAGCTGTTTTTT. As protein: CASSLVSGNTGELFF.

The chain recombines TRBV10-3 with TRBJ2-7; TRBD2 matches at 7 bases. Germline CDR1 is ENHRY and CDR2 is SYGVKD. The CDR3 runs 12 residues. The trim removed 7 bases at V and 6 bases at J, leaving 6 bases unmatched. DNA of the CDR3: TGTGCCATCAATGGGGGGGAGGGCGAGCAGTACTTC. Its protein product is CAINGGEGEQYF.

The chain is built from TRBV5-1 and TRBJ2-5; 8 nucleotides match TRBD1. The CDR3 spans 15 residues. V lost 3 bases and J lost 2; bases outside the gene matches: 6. The V gene's germline CDR1 is SGHRS and CDR2 YFSETQ. The CDR3 is CASSWRTGQQETQYF. CDR3 DNA: TGCGCCAGCAGCTGGAGGACAGGGCAGCAAGAGACCCAGTACTTC.

The rearrangement joins TRBV7-9 to TRBJ2-2; D remains ambiguous. The CDR3 has 14 amino acids. Germline CDR1 and CDR2: SEHNR and FQNEAQ (reference sequence). V was shortened by 3 bases and J by 1 base, with 6 bases between the two germline ends. The CDR3 nucleotides read TGTGCCAGCAGCTTTCATCAGAACACCGGGGAGCTGTTTTTT. Residues: CASSFHQNTGELFF.

J is TRBJ1-4 and V is TRBV7-9; no firm D call. Germline V gene lookup returns CDR1 SEHNR and CDR2 FQNEAQ (reference sequence). Trimming took off 5 bases at V and 7 bases at J, with 8 bases between the two ends. The CDR3 totals 12 residues. The CDR3 sequence is CASSRDGEKLFF. The CDR3 DNA reads TGTGCCAGCAGCCGCGATGGTGAAAAACTGTTTTTT. Based on the CDR3 plus reference TRBV7-9 and TRBJ1-4, the full variable domain is DTGVSQNPRHKITKRGQNVTFRCDPISEHNRLYWYRQTLGQGPEFLTYFQNEAQLEKSRLLSDRFSAERPKGSFSTLEIQRTEQGDSAMYLCASSRDGEKLFFGSGTQLSVL.

The chain has TRBV7-8 and TRBJ1-1; a weak D match, TRBD1 (5 bases). Trimming stripped 4 bases from V and 6 bases from J, with 15 bases between. CDR1 and CDR2 from the germline V gene are SGHVS and FQNEAQ. This CDR3 contains 14 residues. The CDR3 is CASSWSGGDAEAFF. For the CDR3, the DNA is TGTGCCAGCAGCTGGTCCGGGGGGGACGCTGAAGCTTTCTTT.

This clone appeared a few times. The CDR3 bases are TGTGCCAGTAGTGACAGGGGGCAGGGCTATGGCTACACCTTC. It specifies CASSDRGQGYGYTF. V gene TRBV19 combines with J gene TRBJ1-2, with 10 bases matching TRBD1. The germline CDR1 and CDR2 sequences are LNHDA and SQIVND (reference sequence). Unmatched junction bases numbered 4, after V lost 5 bases and J lost 4 bases. This CDR3 contains 14 residues.